This T cell receptor beta chain was obtained from a study of identical twins. This CDR3 is 17 amino acids long. V shed 5 bases, J shed 1 base, and the junction held 9 bases outside the gene matches. Per the germline V gene, CDR1 is SGHTA and CDR2 is FQGNSA. Using its own MiXCR run on the 5' RACE reads, TCRdb lists one record per CDR3 protein. Of around 550,000 distinct CDR3 sequences detected, roughly 15% appear once; the ten largest clones hold about 0.4%. This clonotype was found once. This same sample was also taken into another study, of yellow fever vaccine responses in identical twins.

Sequencing was done on a sample of CD4+ T cells sorted from blood. The V gene is TRBV7-2, the J gene TRBJ2-2; 8 positions agree with TRBD2. The origin of this receptor is a woman aged 18-29 years in good health. This chain's CDR3 is CASSPRGGAWNTGELFF. CDR3 nucleotide sequence: TGTGCCAGCAGCCCCCGGGGGGGGGCCTGGAACACCGGGGAGCTGTTTTTT.